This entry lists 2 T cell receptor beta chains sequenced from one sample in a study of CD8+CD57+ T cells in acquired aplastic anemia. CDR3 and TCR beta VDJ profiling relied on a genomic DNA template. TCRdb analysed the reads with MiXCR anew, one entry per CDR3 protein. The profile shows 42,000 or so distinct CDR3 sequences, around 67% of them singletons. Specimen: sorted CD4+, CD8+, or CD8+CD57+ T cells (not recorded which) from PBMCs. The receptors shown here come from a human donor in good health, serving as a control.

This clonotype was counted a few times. CDR3 in DNA: TGTGCCAGTAGTAACCAGGGCTCTGGAAACACCATATATTTT. It translates to CASSNQGSGNTIYF. The gene calls are TRBV19 and TRBJ1-3, with D perhaps matching TRBD1 (5 bases). This CDR3 has 14 amino acids. Trimming removed 4 bases at V and 0 bases at J, with 7 bases between. The germline gives CDR1 LNHDA, CDR2 SQIVND (reference sequence).

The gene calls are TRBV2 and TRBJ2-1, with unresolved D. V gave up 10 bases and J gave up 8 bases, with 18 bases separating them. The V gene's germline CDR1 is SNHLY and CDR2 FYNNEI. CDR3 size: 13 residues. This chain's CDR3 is CATHLGLFDEQFF. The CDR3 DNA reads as TGTGCCACCCATTTAGGGCTGTTCGATGAGCAGTTCTTC. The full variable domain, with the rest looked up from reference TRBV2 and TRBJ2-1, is EPEVTQTPSHQVTQMGQEVILRCVPISNHLYFYWYRQILGQKVEFLVSFYNNEISEKSEIFDDQFSVERPDGSNFTLKIRSTKLEDSAMYFCATHLGLFDEQFFGPGTRLTVL.